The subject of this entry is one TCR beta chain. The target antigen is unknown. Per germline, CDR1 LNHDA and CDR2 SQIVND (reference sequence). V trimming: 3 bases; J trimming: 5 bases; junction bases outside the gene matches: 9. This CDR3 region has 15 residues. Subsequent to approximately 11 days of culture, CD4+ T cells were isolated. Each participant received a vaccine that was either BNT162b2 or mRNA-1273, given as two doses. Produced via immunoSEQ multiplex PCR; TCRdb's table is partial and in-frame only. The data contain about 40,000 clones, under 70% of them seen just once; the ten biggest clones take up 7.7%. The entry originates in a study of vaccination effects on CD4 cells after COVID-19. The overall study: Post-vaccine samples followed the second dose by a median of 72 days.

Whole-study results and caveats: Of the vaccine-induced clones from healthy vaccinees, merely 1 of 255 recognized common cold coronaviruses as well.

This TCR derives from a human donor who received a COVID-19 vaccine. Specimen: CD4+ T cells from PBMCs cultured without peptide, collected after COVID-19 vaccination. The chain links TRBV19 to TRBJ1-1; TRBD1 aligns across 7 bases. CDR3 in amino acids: CASSIEGRGRTEAFF. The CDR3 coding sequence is TGTGCCAGTAGTATTGAGGGTAGGGGGCGTACTGAAGCTTTCTTT.